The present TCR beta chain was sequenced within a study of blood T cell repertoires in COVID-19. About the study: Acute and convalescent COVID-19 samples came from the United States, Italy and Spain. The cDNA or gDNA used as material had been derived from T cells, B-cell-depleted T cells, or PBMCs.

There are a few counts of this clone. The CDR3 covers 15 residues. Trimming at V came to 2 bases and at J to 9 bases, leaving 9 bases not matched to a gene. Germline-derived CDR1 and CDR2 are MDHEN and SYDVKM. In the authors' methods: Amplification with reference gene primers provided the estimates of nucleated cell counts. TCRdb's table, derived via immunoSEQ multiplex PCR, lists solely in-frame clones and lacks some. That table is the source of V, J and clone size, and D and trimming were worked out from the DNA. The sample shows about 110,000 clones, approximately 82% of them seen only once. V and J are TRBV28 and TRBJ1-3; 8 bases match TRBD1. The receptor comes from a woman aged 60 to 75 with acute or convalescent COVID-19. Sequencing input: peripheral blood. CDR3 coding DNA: TGTGCCAGCAGTTTAGGGGGACAGGCAGCCAGCACCATATATTTT. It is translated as CASSLGGQAASTIYF.